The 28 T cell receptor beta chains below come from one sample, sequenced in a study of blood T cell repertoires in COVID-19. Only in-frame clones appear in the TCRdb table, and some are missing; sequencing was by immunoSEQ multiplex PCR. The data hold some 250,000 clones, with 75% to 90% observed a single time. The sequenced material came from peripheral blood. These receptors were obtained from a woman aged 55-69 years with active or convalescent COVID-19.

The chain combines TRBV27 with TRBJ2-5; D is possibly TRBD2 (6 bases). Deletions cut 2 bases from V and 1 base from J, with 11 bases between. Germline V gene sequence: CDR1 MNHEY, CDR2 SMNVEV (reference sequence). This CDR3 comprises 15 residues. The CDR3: CASSLGRGLQETQYF. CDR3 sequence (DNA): TGTGCCAGCAGTTTAGGTCGGGGACTCCAAGAGACCCAGTACTTC.

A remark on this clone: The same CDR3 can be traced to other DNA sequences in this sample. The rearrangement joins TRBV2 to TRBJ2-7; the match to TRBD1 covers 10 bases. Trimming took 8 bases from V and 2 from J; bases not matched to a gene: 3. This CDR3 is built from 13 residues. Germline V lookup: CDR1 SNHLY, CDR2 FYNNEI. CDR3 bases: TGTGCCAGCTCGACAGGGGGCGCCTACGAGCAGTACTTC. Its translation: CASSTGGAYEQYF.

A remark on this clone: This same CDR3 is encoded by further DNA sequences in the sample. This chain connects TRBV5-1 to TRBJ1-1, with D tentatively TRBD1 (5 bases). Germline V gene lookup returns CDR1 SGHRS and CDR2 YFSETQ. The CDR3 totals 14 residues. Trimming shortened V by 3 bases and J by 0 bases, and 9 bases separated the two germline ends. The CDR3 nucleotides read TGCGCCAGCAGCTCATCGACAGTGAACACTGAAGCTTTCTTT. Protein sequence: CASSSSTVNTEAFF.

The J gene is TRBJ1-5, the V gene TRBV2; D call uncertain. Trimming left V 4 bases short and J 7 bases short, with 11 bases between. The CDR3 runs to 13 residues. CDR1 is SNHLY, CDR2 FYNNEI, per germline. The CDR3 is CASSVFSGQPQHF. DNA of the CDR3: TGTGCCAGCAGTGTCTTCAGCGGGCAGCCCCAGCATTTT.

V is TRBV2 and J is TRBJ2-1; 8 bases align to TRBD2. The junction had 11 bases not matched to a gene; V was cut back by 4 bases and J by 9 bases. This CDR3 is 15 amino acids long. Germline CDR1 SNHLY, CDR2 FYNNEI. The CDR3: CASSASGLVIGEQFF. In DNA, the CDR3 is TGTGCCAGCAGTGCTTCGGGACTAGTAATCGGTGAGCAGTTCTTC. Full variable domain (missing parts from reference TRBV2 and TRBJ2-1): EPEVTQTPSHQVTQMGQEVILRCVPISNHLYFYWYRQILGQKVEFLVSFYNNEISEKSEIFDDQFSVERPDGSNFTLKIRSTKLEDSAMYFCASSASGLVIGEQFFGPGTRLTVL.

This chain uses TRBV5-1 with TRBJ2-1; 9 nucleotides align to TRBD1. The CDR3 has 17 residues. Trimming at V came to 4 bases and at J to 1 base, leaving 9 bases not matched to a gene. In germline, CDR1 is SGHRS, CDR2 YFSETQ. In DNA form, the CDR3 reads TGCGCCAGCAGCCAGCCGGGGGACAGGGTTTCCTACAATGAGCAGTTCTTC. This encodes CASSQPGDRVSYNEQFF.

Here the CDR3 reads CASSYGTGGNTGELFF. In nucleotides, the CDR3 is TGTGCCAGTAGTTATGGGACAGGGGGAAACACCGGGGAGCTGTTTTTT. This rearrangement joins TRBV19 to TRBJ2-2, with 11 bases lining up with TRBD1. The CDR3 is 16 residues long. Germline V gives CDR1 LNHDA, CDR2 SQIVND (reference sequence). V was pared by 5 bases and J by 2 bases, with 4 bases of the junction left unmatched.

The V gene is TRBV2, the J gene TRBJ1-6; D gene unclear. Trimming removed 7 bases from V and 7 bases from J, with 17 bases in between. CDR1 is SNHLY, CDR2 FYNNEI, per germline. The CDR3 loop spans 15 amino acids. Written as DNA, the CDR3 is TGTGCCAGCACCGACTCAGGACTAGGCAATTCACCCCTCCACTTT. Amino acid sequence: CASTDSGLGNSPLHF. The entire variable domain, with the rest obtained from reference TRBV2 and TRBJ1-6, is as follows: EPEVTQTPSHQVTQMGQEVILRCVPISNHLYFYWYRQILGQKVEFLVSFYNNEISEKSEIFDDQFSVERPDGSNFTLKIRSTKLEDSAMYFCASTDSGLGNSPLHFGNGTRLTVT.

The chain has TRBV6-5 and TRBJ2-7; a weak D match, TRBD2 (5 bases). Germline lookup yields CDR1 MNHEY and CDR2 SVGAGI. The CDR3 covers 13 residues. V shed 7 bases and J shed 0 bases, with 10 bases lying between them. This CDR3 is CASIPAGSYEQYF. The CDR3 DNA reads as TGTGCCAGCATACCGGCGGGCTCCTACGAGCAGTACTTC.

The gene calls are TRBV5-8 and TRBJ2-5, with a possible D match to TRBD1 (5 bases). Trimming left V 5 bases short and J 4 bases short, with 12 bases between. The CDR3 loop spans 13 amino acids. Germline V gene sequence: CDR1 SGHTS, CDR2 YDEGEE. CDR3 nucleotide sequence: TGTGCCAGCAGAGTACAGGTTTCAGAGACCCAGTACTTC. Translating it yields CASRVQVSETQYF.

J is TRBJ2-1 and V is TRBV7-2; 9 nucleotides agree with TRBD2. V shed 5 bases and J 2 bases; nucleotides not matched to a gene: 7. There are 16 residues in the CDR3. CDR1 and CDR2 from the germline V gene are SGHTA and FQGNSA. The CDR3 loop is CASSTRRGGTYNEQFF. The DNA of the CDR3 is TGTGCCAGCAGCACCCGGCGGGGGGGAACCTACAATGAGCAGTTCTTC.

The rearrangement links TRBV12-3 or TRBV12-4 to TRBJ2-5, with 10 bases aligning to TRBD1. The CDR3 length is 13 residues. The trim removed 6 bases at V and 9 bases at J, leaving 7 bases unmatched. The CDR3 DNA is TGTGCCAGCAGATCCGGGACAGGGGACGCCCAGTACTTC. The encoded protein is CASRSGTGDAQYF.

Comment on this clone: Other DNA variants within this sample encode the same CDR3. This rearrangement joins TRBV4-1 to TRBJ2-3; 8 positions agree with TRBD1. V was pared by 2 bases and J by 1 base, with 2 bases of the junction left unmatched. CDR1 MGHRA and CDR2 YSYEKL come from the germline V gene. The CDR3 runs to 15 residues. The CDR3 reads CASSQSGQGTDTQYF. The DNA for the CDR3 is TGCGCCAGCAGCCAATCGGGACAGGGCACAGATACGCAGTATTTT.

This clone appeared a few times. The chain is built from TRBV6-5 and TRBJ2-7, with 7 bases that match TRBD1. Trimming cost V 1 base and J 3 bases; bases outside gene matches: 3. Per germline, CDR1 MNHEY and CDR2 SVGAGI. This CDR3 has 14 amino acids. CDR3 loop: CASSYWGQFYEQYF. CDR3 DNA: TGTGCCAGCAGTTACTGGGGACAGTTCTACGAGCAGTACTTC.

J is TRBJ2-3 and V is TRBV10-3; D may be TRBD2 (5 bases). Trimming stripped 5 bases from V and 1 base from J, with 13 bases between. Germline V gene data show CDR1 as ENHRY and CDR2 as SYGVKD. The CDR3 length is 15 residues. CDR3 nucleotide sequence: TGTGCCATCAGTTCTGGGCTAGCAGGCACAGATACGCAGTATTTT. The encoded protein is CAISSGLAGTDTQYF.

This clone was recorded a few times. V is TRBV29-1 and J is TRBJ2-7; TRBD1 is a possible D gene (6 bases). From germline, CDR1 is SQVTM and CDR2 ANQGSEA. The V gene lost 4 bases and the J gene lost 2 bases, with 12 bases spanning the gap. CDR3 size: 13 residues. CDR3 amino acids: CSVALTGTYEQYF. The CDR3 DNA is TGCAGCGTTGCCCTGACAGGTACCTACGAGCAGTACTTC.

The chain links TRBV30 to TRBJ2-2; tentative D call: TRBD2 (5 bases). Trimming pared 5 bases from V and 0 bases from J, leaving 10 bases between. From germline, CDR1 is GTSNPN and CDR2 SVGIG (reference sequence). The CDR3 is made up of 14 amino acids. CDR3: CAWGVGANTGELFF. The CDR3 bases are TGTGCCTGGGGGGTCGGGGCGAACACCGGGGAGCTGTTTTTT.

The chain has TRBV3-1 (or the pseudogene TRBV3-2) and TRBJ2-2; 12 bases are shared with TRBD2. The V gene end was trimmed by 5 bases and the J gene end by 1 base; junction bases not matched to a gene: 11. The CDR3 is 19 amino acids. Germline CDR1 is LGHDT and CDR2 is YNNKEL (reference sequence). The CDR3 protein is CASSSRTSGVILNTGELFF. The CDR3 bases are TGTGCCAGCAGCTCGCGGACTAGCGGGGTAATACTGAACACCGGGGAGCTGTTTTTT.

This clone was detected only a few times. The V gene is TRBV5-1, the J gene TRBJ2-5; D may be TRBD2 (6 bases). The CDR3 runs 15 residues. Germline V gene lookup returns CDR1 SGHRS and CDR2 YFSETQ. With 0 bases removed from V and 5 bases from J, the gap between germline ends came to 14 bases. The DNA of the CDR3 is TGCGCCAGCAGCTTGGGTTCCGGGACTCGGGAGACCCAGTACTTC. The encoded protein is CASSLGSGTRETQYF.

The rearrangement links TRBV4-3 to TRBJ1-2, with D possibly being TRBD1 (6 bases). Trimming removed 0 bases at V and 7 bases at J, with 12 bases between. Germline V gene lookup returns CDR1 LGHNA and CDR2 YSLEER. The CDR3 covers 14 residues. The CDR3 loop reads CASSQEQGHPGYTF. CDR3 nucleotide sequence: TGCGCCAGCAGCCAAGAACAGGGACATCCTGGCTACACCTTC.

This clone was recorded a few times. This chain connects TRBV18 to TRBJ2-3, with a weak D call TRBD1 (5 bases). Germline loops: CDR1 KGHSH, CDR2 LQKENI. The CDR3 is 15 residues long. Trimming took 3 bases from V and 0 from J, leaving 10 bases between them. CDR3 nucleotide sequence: TGTGCCAGCTCACCTGGGGCAGGCAGCACAGATACGCAGTATTTT. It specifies CASSPGAGSTDTQYF.

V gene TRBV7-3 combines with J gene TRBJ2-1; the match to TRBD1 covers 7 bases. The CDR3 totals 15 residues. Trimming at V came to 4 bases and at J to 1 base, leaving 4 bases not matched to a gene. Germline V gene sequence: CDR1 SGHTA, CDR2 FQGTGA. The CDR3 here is CASSSDRASYNEQFF. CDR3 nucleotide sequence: TGTGCCAGCAGCTCAGACAGGGCATCCTACAATGAGCAGTTCTTC.

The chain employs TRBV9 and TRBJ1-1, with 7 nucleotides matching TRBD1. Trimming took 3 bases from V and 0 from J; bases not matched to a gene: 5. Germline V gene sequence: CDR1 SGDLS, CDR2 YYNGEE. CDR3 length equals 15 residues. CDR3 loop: CASSARTGLNTEAFF. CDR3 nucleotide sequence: TGTGCCAGCAGCGCTAGGACAGGATTGAACACTGAAGCTTTCTTT.

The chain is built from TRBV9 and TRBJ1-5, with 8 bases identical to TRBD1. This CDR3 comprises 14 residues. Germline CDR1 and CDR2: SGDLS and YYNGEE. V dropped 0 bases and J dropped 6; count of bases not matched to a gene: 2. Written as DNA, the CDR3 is TGTGCCAGCAGCGTAGCAGGGGGCGGTCAGCCCCAGCATTTT. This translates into CASSVAGGGQPQHF.

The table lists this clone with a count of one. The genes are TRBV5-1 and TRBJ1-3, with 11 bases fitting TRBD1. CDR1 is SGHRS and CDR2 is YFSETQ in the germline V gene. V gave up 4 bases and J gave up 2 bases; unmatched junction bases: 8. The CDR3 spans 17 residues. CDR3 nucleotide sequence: TGCGCCAGCAGCGACGGACAGGGGGCGCGACCTGGAAACACCATATATTTT. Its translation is CASSDGQGARPGNTIYF.

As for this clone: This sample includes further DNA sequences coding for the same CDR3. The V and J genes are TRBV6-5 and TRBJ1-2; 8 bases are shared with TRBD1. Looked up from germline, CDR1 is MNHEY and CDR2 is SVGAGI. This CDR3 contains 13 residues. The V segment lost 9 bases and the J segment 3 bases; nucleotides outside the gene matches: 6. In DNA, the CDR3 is TGTGCCAGTCGGTCAGGGGGCGACTATGGCTACACCTTC. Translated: CASRSGGDYGYTF.

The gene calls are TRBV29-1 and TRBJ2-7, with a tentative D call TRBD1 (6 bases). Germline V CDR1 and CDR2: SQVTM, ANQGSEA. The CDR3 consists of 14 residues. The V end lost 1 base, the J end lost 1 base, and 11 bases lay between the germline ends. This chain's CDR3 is CSVEGPGASYEQYF. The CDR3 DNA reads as TGCAGCGTTGAAGGACCAGGGGCTTCCTACGAGCAGTACTTC.

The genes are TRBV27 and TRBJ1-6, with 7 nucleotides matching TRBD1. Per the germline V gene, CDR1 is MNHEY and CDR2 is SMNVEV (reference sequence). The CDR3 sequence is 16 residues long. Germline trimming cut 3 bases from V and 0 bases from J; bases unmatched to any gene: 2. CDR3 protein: CASSFRGSSYNSPLHF. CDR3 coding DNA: TGTGCCAGCAGTTTCAGGGGGAGCTCCTATAATTCACCCCTCCACTTT.